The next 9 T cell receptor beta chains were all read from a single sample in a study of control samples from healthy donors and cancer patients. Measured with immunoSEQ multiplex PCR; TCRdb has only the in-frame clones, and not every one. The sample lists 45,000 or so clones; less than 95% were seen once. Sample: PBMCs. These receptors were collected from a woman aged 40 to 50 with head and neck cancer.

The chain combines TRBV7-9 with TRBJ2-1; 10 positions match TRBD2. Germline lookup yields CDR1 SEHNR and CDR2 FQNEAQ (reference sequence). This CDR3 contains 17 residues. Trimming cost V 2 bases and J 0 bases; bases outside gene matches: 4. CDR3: CASSLRWTSGSYNEQFF. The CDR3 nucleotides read TGTGCCAGCAGCTTACGCTGGACTAGCGGCTCCTACAATGAGCAGTTCTTC.

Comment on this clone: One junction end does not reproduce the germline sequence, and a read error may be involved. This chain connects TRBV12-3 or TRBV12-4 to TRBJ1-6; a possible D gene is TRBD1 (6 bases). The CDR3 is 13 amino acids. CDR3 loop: CTSTIKGGSPLHF. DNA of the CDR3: TGTACCAGCACTATCAAGGGGGGTTCACCCCTCCACTTT.

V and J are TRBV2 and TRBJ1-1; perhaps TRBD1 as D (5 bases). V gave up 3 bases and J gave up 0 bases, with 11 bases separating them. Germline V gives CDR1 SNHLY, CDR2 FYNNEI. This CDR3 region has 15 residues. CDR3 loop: CASSDGGRVNTEAFF. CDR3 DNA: TGTGCCAGCAGTGACGGTGGCAGGGTGAACACTGAAGCTTTCTTT. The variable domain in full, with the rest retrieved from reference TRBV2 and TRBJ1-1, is EPEVTQTPSHQVTQMGQEVILRCVPISNHLYFYWYRQILGQKVEFLVSFYNNEISEKSEIFDDQFSVERPDGSNFTLKIRSTKLEDSAMYFCASSDGGRVNTEAFFGQGTRLTVV.

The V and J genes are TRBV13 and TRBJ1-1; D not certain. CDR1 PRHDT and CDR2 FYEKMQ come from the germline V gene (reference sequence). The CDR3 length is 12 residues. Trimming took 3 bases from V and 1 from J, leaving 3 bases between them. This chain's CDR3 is CASSFGNTEAFF. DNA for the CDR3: TGTGCCAGCAGCTTTGGGAACACTGAAGCTTTCTTT.

The CDR3 loop reads CASNSATDTQYF. The CDR3, as DNA: TGCGCCAGCAACTCGGCCACAGATACGCAGTATTTT. This rearrangement joins TRBV5-1 to TRBJ2-3; D unclear. Germline V gene sequence: CDR1 SGHRS, CDR2 YFSETQ. The CDR3 spans 12 residues. Trimming cost V 6 bases and J 2 bases, with 7 bases left between them.

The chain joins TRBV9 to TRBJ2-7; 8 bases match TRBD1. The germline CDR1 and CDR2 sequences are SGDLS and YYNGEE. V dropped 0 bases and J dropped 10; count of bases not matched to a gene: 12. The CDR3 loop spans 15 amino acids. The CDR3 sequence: CASSVGDRGSKSQYF. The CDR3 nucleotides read TGTGCCAGCAGCGTAGGAGACAGGGGTTCAAAAAGTCAGTACTTC.

The CDR3 loop reads CASSLLGPNYGYTF. The CDR3 region has the DNA TGTGCCAGCAGTTTACTGGGACCTAACTATGGCTACACCTTC. The chain links TRBV28 to TRBJ1-2; possible D gene TRBD1, 5 bases. Germline V gene sequence: CDR1 MDHEN, CDR2 SYDVKM. CDR3 length: 14 amino acids. Trimming shortened V by 2 bases and J by 0 bases, and 7 bases separated the two germline ends.

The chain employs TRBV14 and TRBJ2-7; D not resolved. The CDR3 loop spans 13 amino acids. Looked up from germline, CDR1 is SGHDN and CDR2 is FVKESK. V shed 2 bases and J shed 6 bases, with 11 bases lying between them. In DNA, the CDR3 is TGTGCCAGCAGCCAACAGAAGTACGGCGAGCAGTACTTC. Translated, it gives CASSQQKYGEQYF.

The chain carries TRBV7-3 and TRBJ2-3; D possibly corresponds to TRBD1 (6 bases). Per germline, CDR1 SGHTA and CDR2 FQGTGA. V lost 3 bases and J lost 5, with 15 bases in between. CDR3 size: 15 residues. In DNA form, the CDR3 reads TGTGCCAGCAGCTTCCTAGGGGGTTTTGGAGATACGCAGTATTTT. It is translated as CASSFLGGFGDTQYF.